These 26 T cell receptor beta chains were all obtained from the same sample, sequenced in a study of T cell repertoires in cytomegalovirus infection. One entry per CDR3 protein, called by TCRdb with MiXCR from the reads. The sample yields approximately 280,000 distinct CDR3 sequences, around 20% seen once. Their antigens remain unidentified. The source material was cultured PBMCs, sampled from culture after CMV antigen stimulation. These receptors were taken from a human donor in good health (CMV status not recorded). Some clones in this sample may be carry-over from other donors' samples.

This chain connects TRBV6-2 or TRBV6-3 to TRBJ2-1, with 12 bases matching TRBD2. Germline V lookup: CDR1 MNHEY, CDR2 SVGEGT. The CDR3 is 15 residues long. J gave up 8 bases and V 10 bases, and 12 bases lay outside the gene matches. The CDR3 sequence: CATLPSGRGLDEQFF. The CDR3 DNA sequence: TGTGCCACACTTCCTAGCGGGAGGGGTTTAGATGAGCAGTTCTTC.

This clonotype was found a few times. One end of the junction fails to match germline, which may point to a read error. The J gene is TRBJ2-3, the V gene TRBV19, with D perhaps matching TRBD1 (5 bases). The length of the CDR3 is 13 residues. Germline V CDR1 and CDR2: LNHDA, SQIVND (reference sequence). The chain's CDR3 is CASNTGGTDTQYF. CDR3 DNA: TGTGCCAGTAATACAGGTGGCACGGATACGCAGTATTTT.

A few counts support this clonotype. The rearrangement joins TRBV10-3 to TRBJ2-1; 8 bases match TRBD2. The V and J ends lost 6 bases and 0 bases, in that order; junction bases with no gene match: 7. CDR1 and CDR2 (germline): ENHRY, SYGVKD. The CDR3 covers 16 residues. The CDR3 DNA reads as TGTGCCATCAGGGACGACGGGACTAGCTCCTACAATGAGCAGTTCTTC. Translated: CAIRDDGTSSYNEQFF.

The gene calls are TRBV6-2 or TRBV6-3 and TRBJ2-1; 11 positions agree with TRBD2. V was clipped by 7 bases and J by 7 bases; unmatched bases: 18. Germline V gene sequence: CDR1 MNHEY, CDR2 SVGEGT. This CDR3 spans 18 amino acids. The CDR3 spells CASTKEEISGRAGNEQFF. The CDR3 DNA follows: TGTGCCAGCACCAAGGAAGAGATTAGCGGGAGGGCCGGGAATGAGCAGTTCTTC.

This clonotype was picked up a small number of times. This chain connects TRBV29-1 to TRBJ1-3; no definite D call. Germline V gene data show CDR1 as SQVTM and CDR2 as ANQGSEA. This CDR3 comprises 13 residues. The V gene lost 7 bases and the J gene lost 6 bases, with 16 bases spanning the gap. The CDR3 nucleotides are TGCAGCGCCGGTCGGGGAGGTGCAAACACCATATATTTT. Protein: CSAGRGGANTIYF.

This clonotype was found many times. This rearrangement joins TRBV7-9 to TRBJ1-2, with TRBD1 matching over 11 bases. From germline, CDR1 is SEHNR and CDR2 FQNEAQ (reference sequence). The V segment lost 3 bases and the J segment 8 bases; nucleotides outside the gene matches: 5. This CDR3 has 14 residues. This CDR3 is CASSLRTGGIGYTF. Here the CDR3 DNA reads TGTGCCAGCAGCTTGAGGACAGGGGGCATCGGCTACACCTTC.

This clonotype was seen many times. This chain uses TRBV7-2 with TRBJ2-3; 10 positions agree with TRBD2. The germline gives CDR1 SGHTA, CDR2 FQGNSA. The ends lost 4 bases at V and 0 bases at J; junction bases unmatched: 4. CDR3 length: 16 residues. This CDR3 is CASSSGTSESTDTQYF. The CDR3 coding sequence is TGTGCCAGCAGCTCTGGGACTAGCGAAAGCACAGATACGCAGTATTTT.

CDR3 bases: TGTGCCACCAGTGATCCCTATAGCAATCAGCCCCAGCATTTT. Translation gives CATSDPYSNQPQHF. The genes are TRBV24-1 and TRBJ1-5; D call uncertain. Germline CDR1 reads KGHDR; CDR2 reads SFDVKD. The CDR3 runs 14 residues. V was clipped by 3 bases and J by 0 bases, with 5 bases between them.

The V and J genes are TRBV28 and TRBJ2-1, with 12 bases aligning to TRBD2. Germline V gene lookup returns CDR1 MDHEN and CDR2 SYDVKM. The CDR3 contains 17 residues. V was pared by 5 bases and J by 6 bases, with 11 bases of the junction left unmatched. CDR3 coding DNA: TGTGCCAGCAGTCCCACCTGGACTAGCGGGATGTTCAATGAGCAGTTCTTC. Translated: CASSPTWTSGMFNEQFF.

The chain combines TRBV24-1 with TRBJ2-7; possibly TRBD1 for D (6 bases). In germline, CDR1 is KGHDR, CDR2 SFDVKD. The CDR3 runs 13 residues. V lost 7 bases and J lost 3, with 12 bases in between. The CDR3 reads CATRAQQGYEQYV. The CDR3 DNA is TGTGCCACCAGAGCTCAACAGGGCTACGAGCAGTACGTC.

V gene TRBV5-6 combines with J gene TRBJ2-2; 10 bases match TRBD2. Germline V gene sequence: CDR1 SGHDT, CDR2 YYEEEE. CDR3 length: 17 residues. Trimming removed 3 bases from V and 9 bases from J; junction bases left unmatched: 14. The CDR3 bases are TGTGCCAGCAGCTCCGTCGGACTAGCGGAAGGGCGCCGGGAGCTGTTTTTT. As protein: CASSSVGLAEGRRELFF.

This clonotype was seen ten or more times. The CDR3 loop is CASSPGDSLNEQFF. The CDR3 DNA reads TGTGCCAGCAGCCCGGGGGACAGTTTAAATGAGCAGTTCTTC. The V gene is TRBV7-2, the J gene TRBJ2-1; TRBD1 might be the D (7 bases). Germline assignment: CDR1 SGHTA and CDR2 FQGNSA. This CDR3 contains 14 residues. Trimming shortened V by 5 bases and J by 7 bases, and 15 bases separated the two germline ends. Using reference TRBV7-2 and TRBJ2-1 for the parts outside the CDR3, the full variable domain is GAGVSQSPSNKVTEKGKDVELRCDPISGHTALYWYRQSLGQGLEFLIYFQGNSAPDKSGLPSDRFSAERTGGSVSTLTIQRTQQEDSAVYLCASSPGDSLNEQFFGPGTRLTVL.

This clonotype showed up just a few times. The chain couples TRBV6-2 or TRBV6-3 to TRBJ1-2; weak D call: TRBD1 (6 bases). The CDR3 covers 14 residues. Germline CDR1 reads MNHEY; CDR2 reads SVGEGT. V gave up 2 bases and J gave up 4 bases, with 11 bases separating them. The CDR3 nucleotides read TGTGCCAGCAGTTACCGACAGGTCCCCTATGGCTACACCTTC. It encodes CASSYRQVPYGYTF.

Written as DNA, the CDR3 is TGTGCCAGCAGCTTACTTTCTGCGGGAAACACCATATATTTT. Protein: CASSLLSAGNTIYF. This chain uses TRBV7-2 with TRBJ1-3; D remains ambiguous. CDR1 and CDR2 from the germline V gene are SGHTA and FQGNSA. This CDR3 spans 14 amino acids. V was pared by 2 bases and J by 4 bases, with 9 bases between.

This clonotype was detected only a few times. V and J are TRBV28 and TRBJ2-7; the D gene is possibly TRBD2 (6 bases). Germline CDR1 reads MDHEN; CDR2 reads SYDVKM. Trimming shortened V by 5 bases and J by 5 bases, and 22 bases separated the two germline ends. CDR3 size: 16 residues. The CDR3 reads CASSQPGRSGGDEQYV. DNA for the CDR3: TGTGCCAGCAGTCAACCAGGCAGGTCCGGAGGGGACGAGCAGTACGTC.

V and J are TRBV30 and TRBJ2-1; 8 bases are a match to TRBD2. The CDR3 has 15 amino acids. Germline V CDR1 and CDR2: GTSNPN, SVGIG (reference sequence). Losses at the gene ends were 4 bases for V and 0 bases for J; bases not matched to a gene: 5. The CDR3 protein is CAWTDGLASYNEQFF. In DNA, the CDR3 is TGTGCCTGGACTGATGGACTAGCCTCCTACAATGAGCAGTTCTTC.

This clonotype was recorded at least ten times. The V and J genes are TRBV7-9 and TRBJ2-7; perhaps TRBD2 as D (5 bases). V was clipped by 5 bases and J by 4 bases, with 15 bases between them. From germline, CDR1 is SEHNR and CDR2 FQNEAQ (reference sequence). The CDR3 length is 14 residues. CDR3 amino acids: CASSPSRVPYEQYF. The CDR3 DNA follows: TGTGCCAGCAGCCCTTCGCGGGTCCCATACGAGCAGTACTTC.

The chain recombines TRBV14 with TRBJ2-3; no definite D call. Per germline, CDR1 SGHDN and CDR2 FVKESK. V was pared by 3 bases and J by 0 bases, with 13 bases between. The CDR3 length is 16 residues. CDR3 residues: CASSHRRPFSTDTQYF. The CDR3 nucleotides read TGTGCCAGCAGCCACCGGCGACCGTTTAGCACAGATACGCAGTATTTT.

This clonotype was found many times. The V call is TRBV7-2, the J call TRBJ2-4; D gene unclear. This CDR3 comprises 14 residues. V was trimmed by 1 base and J by 5 bases, leaving 9 bases between them. Per germline, CDR1 SGHTA and CDR2 FQGNSA. In DNA, the CDR3 is TGTGCCAGCAGCTTAGGTCCAGGTGAAAACATTCAGTACTTC. Translation gives CASSLGPGENIQYF.

In nucleotides, the CDR3 is TGTGCCAGCACTCCTGGACTAGCGGGTTACAATGAGCAGTTCTTC. Amino acids: CASTPGLAGYNEQFF. The chain recombines TRBV12-3 or TRBV12-4 with TRBJ2-1; TRBD2 matches at 11 bases. The CDR3 is 15 amino acids. V shed 7 bases and J 4 bases; nucleotides not matched to a gene: 6.

This clonotype was counted ten times or more. The V call is TRBV7-8, the J call TRBJ2-5, with D perhaps being TRBD1 or TRBD2 (6 bases each). In germline, CDR1 is SGHVS, CDR2 FQNEAQ. The CDR3 sequence is 15 residues long. V lost 1 base, J lost 4 bases, and 13 bases lay in between. CDR3 region: CASSLGVGGAETQYF. The CDR3 DNA follows: TGTGCCAGCAGCTTAGGGGTCGGGGGCGCAGAGACCCAGTACTTC.

This clonotype has at least ten counts. V is TRBV5-6 and J is TRBJ1-2, with D hard to call. CDR1 is SGHDT and CDR2 is YYEEEE in the germline V gene. The CDR3 length is 13 residues. Deletions cut 5 bases from V and 3 bases from J, with 11 bases between. DNA for the CDR3: TGTGCCAGCAGGGGGTTTGGACACTATGGCTACACCTTC. As protein: CASRGFGHYGYTF.

This clonotype occurred a few times. The rearrangement joins TRBV4-1 to TRBJ1-1; D remains ambiguous. Per germline, CDR1 MGHRA and CDR2 YSYEKL. Trimming took off 0 bases at V and 4 bases at J, with 15 bases between the two ends. The CDR3 covers 16 residues. The CDR3 DNA reads as TGCGCCAGCAGCCAAGAAAGACGGAGGGCAGGCACTGAAGCTTTCTTT. It specifies CASSQERRRAGTEAFF.

The CDR3 spells CAWGGLAGDGEQFF. The CDR3 coding sequence is TGTGCCTGGGGTGGACTAGCGGGAGATGGGGAGCAGTTCTTC. V is TRBV30 and J is TRBJ2-1; 13 nucleotides line up with TRBD2. The CDR3 totals 14 residues. Germline CDR1 GTSNPN, CDR2 SVGIG (reference sequence). V lost 5 bases and J lost 10; bases outside the gene matches: 8. The full variable domain, completed using reference TRBV30 and TRBJ2-1, is SQTIHQWPATLVQPVGSPLSLECTVEGTSNPNLYWYRQAAGRGLQLLFYSVGIGQISSEVPQNLSASRPQDRQFILSSKKLLLSDSGFYLCAWGGLAGDGEQFFGPGTRLTVL.

This clonotype was counted between two and nine times. The chain links TRBV6-2 or TRBV6-3 to TRBJ2-3, with a possible D match to TRBD2 (6 bases). The CDR3 is 13 residues long. Germline V gene sequence: CDR1 MNHEY, CDR2 SVGEGT. The ends were cut back, 6 bases at V and 4 bases at J, with 11 bases in the middle. The CDR3 loop is CASRPSAPDTQYF. The CDR3 nucleotides read TGTGCCAGCAGGCCTAGCGCCCCAGATACGCAGTATTTT.

This clonotype was counted ten times or more. This sequence joins TRBV7-2 and TRBJ2-2, with 7 bases lining up with TRBD2. CDR3 size: 18 residues. CDR1 and CDR2 from the germline V gene are SGHTA and FQGNSA. Trimming at V came to 5 bases and at J to 4 bases, leaving 16 bases not matched to a gene. CDR3 protein: CASSQRSSGSGSTGELFF. CDR3 in DNA: TGTGCCAGCAGCCAACGGTCTAGCGGAAGTGGGAGCACCGGGGAGCTGTTTTTT. Based on the CDR3 plus reference TRBV7-2 and TRBJ2-2, the full variable domain is GAGVSQSPSNKVTEKGKDVELRCDPISGHTALYWYRQSLGQGLEFLIYFQGNSAPDKSGLPSDRFSAERTGGSVSTLTIQRTQQEDSAVYLCASSQRSSGSGSTGELFFGEGSRLTVL.